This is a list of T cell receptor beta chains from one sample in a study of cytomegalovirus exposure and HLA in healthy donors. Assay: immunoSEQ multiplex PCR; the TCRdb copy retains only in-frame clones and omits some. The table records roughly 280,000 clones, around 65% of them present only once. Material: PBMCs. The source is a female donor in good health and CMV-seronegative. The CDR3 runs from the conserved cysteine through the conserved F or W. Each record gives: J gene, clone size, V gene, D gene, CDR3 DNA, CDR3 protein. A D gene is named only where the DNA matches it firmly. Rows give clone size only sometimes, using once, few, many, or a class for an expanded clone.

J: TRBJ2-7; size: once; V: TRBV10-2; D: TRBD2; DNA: TGCGCCAGCAGGGGGACTAGCGGCTCCTACGAGCAGTACTTC; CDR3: CASRGTSGSYEQYF
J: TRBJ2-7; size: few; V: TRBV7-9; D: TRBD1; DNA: TGTGCCAGCAGCTTAGCGCAGGACAGGCCGTCCGAGCAGTACTTC; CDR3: CASSLAQDRPSEQYF
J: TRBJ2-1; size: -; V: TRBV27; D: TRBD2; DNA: TGTGCCAGCACCCCGGGTTCTAGCGGCAATGAGCAGTTCTTC; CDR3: CASTPGSSGNEQFF
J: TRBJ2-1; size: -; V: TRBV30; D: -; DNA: TGTGCCTGGACGGTCTACAATGAGCAGTTCTTC; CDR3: CAWTVYNEQFF
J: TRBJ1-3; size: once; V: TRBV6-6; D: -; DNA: TGTGCCAGCAGTTACGTGCGGAGGGCAACAGGAAACACCATATATTTT; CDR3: CASSYVRRATGNTIYF
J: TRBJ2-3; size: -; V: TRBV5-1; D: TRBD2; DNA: TGCGCCAGCAGCTTGGTAGCGGGAGGGGATACGCAGTATTTT; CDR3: CASSLVAGGDTQYF
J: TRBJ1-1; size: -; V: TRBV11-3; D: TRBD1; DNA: TGTGCCAGCAGCGTAGGGACAGGGGTGGACACTGAAGCTTTCTTT; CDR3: CASSVGTGVDTEAFF
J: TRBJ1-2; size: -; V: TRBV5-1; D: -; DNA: TGCGCCAGCAGCTTGGCCGTCTCAGGGGACTATGGCTACACCTTC; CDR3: CASSLAVSGDYGYTF
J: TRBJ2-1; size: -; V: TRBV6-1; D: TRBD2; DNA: TGTGCCAGCAGTGATGTTGGGAGGGCCTCCATCCGAGAGCAGTTCTTC; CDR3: CASSDVGRASIREQFF
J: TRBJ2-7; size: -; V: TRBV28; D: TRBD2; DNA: TGTGCCAGCAGTTTCCTTGGGGGGGGAAGCTCCTACGAGCAGTACTTC; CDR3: CASSFLGGGSSYEQYF
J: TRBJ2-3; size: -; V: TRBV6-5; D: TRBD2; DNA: TGTGCCAGCAGTATGGCTAGCGGTCCCACAGATACGCAGTATTTT; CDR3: CASSMASGPTDTQYF
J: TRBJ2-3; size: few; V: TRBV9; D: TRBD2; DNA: TGTGCCAGCAGCGTAGGGCTAGCGGGAGCTCCCGATACGCAGTATTTT; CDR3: CASSVGLAGAPDTQYF
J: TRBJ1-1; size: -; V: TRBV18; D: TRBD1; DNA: TGTGCCAGCTCACCAGGGACAGGGGTCACTGAAGCTTTCTTT; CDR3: CASSPGTGVTEAFF
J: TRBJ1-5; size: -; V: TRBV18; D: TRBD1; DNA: TGTGCCAGCTCACCTGGCCAGGGGGTTTCGTGTCAGCCCCAGCATTTT; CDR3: CASSPGQGVSCQPQHF
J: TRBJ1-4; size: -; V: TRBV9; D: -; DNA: TGTGCCAGCAGCCCCCTAGGGGGGACTAATGAAAAACTGCTTTTT; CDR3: CASSPLGGTNEKLLF
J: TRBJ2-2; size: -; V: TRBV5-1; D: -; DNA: TGCGCCACAACGGGAGTCGCGAACACCGGGGAGCTGTTTTTT; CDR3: CATTGVANTGELFF
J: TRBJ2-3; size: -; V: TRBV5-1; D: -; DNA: TGCGCCAGCAAACCGACAGGATCAGATACGCAGTATTTT; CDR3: CASKPTGSDTQYF
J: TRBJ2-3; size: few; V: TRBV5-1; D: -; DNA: TGCGCCAGCTACATGGGGGACTCCAGCACAGATACGCAGTATTTT; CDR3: CASYMGDSSTDTQYF
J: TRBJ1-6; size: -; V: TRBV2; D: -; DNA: TGTGCCAGCAGTGACTATACGCATAGCTATAATTCACCCCTCCACTTT; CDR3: CASSDYTHSYNSPLHF
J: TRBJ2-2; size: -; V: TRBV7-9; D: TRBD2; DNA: TGTGCCAGCAGCCTTTCCCTCGGGAGGGCGAGCACCGGGGAGCTGTTTTTT; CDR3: CASSLSLGRASTGELFF
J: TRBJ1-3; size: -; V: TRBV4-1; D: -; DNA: TGCGCCAGCAGCCAACGGGGAAGCTCTGGAAACACCATATATTTT; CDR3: CASSQRGSSGNTIYF
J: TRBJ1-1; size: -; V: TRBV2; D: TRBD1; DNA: TGTGCCAGCAGTCCAAACAGGGGGCCCAGCACTGAAGCTTTCTTT; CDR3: CASSPNRGPSTEAFF